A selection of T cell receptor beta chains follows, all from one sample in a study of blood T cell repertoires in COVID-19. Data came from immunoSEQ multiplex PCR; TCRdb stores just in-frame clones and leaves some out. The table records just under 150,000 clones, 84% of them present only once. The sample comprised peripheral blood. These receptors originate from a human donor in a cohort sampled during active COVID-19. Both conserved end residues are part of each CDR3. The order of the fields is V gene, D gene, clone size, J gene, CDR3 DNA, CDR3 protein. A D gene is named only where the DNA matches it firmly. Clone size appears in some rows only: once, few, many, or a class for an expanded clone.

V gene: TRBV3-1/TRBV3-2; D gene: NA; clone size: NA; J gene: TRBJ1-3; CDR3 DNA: TGTGCCAGCAGCCAACGTGGGCAGGGAGGAAACACCATATATTTT; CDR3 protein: CASSQRGQGGNTIYF
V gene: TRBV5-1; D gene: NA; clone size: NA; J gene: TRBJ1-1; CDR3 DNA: TGCGCCAGCAGCTCGGGGATCATGAACACTGAAGCTTTCTTT; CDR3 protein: CASSSGIMNTEAFF
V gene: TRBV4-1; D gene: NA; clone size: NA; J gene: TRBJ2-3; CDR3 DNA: TGCGCCAGCAGCCAAGAAGGGACAGACGGGGGCAATACGCAGTATTTT; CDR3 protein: CASSQEGTDGGNTQYF
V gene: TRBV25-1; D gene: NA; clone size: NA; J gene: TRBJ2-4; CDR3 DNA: TGTGCCAGCAGTGCCCCGGGGGAGGGGGAGTACTTC; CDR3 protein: CASSAPGEGEYF
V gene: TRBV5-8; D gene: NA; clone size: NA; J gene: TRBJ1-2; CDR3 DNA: TGTGCCAGCAGCTTCGTCGCAGGGGAAGGCTACACCTTC; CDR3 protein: CASSFVAGEGYTF
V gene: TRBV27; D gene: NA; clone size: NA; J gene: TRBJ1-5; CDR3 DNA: TGTGCCAGCAGTTTACGGCCTCCCCAGGGGATTGGCAATCAGCCCCAGCATTTT; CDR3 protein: CASSLRPPQGIGNQPQHF
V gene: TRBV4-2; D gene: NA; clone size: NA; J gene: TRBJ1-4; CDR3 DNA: TGTGCCAGCAGGGGGGGGGCACTGTTTTTT; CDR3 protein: CASRGGALFF
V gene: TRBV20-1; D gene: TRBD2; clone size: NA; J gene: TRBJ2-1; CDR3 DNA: TGCAGTGCTAGTCCTTTAGCGGGAGGGTCTGACAATGAGCAGTTCTTC; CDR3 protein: CSASPLAGGSDNEQFF
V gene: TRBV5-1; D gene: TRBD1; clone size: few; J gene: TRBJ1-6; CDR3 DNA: TGCGCCAGCAGCCCGGGGGGTGACGACAGGGGCCCTTCTACCTATAATTCACCCCTCCACTTT; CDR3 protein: CASSPGGDDRGPSTYNSPLHF
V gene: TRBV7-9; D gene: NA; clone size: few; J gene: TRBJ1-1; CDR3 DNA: TGTGCCTGCAGACTCGGGGGTGTCACTGAAGCTTTCTTT; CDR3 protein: CACRLGGVTEAFF
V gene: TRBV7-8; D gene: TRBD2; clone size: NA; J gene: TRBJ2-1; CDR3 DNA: TGTGCCAGCAGCTCCGGCCCTAAATCTAGCGGGGGGTTCAATGAGCAGTTCTTC; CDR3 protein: CASSSGPKSSGGFNEQFF
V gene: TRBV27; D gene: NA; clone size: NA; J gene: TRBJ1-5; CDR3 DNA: TGTGCCAGCAGTCCGGCAGCGCGGCTGGGTCAGCCCCAGCATTTT; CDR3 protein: CASSPAARLGQPQHF
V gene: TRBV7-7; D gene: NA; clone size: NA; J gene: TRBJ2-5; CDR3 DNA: TGTGCTAGCAGCTTAGGGGGACAAATCCAAGAGACCCAGTACTTC; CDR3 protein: CASSLGGQIQETQYF
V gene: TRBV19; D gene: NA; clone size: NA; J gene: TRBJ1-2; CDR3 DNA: TGTGCCAGTAGTATCGGCGGGGAGCACCTCTATGGCTACACCTTC; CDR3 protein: CASSIGGEHLYGYTF
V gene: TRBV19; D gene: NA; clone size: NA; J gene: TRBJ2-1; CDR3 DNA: TGTGCCAGTAGTCCGCGGGACAGCTCCTCGACCTCCTACAATGAGCAGTTCTTC; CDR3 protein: CASSPRDSSSTSYNEQFF
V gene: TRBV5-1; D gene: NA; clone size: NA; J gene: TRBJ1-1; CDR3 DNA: TGCGCCAGCAGCTTGGGGGGCGCTATGAACACTGAAGCTTTCTTT; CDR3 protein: CASSLGGAMNTEAFF
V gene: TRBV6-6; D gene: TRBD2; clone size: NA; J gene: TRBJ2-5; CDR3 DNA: TGTGCCAGCAGAAACCCTACTGGGACTATCCAAGAGACCCAGTACTTC; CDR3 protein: CASRNPTGTIQETQYF
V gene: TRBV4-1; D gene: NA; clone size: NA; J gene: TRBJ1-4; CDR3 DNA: TGCGCCAGCAGCCAAGGAAGGTCAGGGTCAACTAATGAAAAACTGTTTTTT; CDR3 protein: CASSQGRSGSTNEKLFF
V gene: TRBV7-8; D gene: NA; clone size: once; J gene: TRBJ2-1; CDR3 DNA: TGTGCCAGCAGCCCTAGCGAGACATACAATGAGCAGTTCTTC; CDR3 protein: CASSPSETYNEQFF
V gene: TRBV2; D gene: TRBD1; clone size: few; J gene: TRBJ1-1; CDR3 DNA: TGTGCCACCCAATCCTTGACAGGGCGGGCTGAAGCTTTCTTT; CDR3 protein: CATQSLTGRAEAFF
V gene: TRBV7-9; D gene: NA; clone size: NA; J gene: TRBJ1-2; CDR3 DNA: TGTGCCAGCAGCTTAAGCGGGACCGGACTTGGGGGCTACACCTTC; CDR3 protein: CASSLSGTGLGGYTF
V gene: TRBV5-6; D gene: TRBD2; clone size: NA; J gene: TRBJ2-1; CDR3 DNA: TGTGCCAGCAGCTTGGGGGGACTAAATTGGCGGCAGTTCTTC; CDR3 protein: CASSLGGLNWRQFF
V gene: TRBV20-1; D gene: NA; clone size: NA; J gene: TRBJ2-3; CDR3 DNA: TGCAGTGCTAGTGGGTTTGGCAGCACAGATACGCAGTATTTT; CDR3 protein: CSASGFGSTDTQYF
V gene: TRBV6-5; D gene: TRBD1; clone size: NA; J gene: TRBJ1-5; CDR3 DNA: TGTGCCAGCACCCGAGACAGGGCGGGCAATCAGCCCCAGCATTTT; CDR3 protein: CASTRDRAGNQPQHF
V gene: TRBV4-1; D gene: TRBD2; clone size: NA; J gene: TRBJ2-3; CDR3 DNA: TGCGCCAGCAGCCCACTAGCGGGAGGGCCCACAGATACGCAGTATTTT; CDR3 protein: CASSPLAGGPTDTQYF
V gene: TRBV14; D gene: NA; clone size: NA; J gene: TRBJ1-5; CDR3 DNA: TGTGCCAGCAGCGCCCACCCGAGCATGCCCCAGCATTTT; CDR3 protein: CASSAHPSMPQHF
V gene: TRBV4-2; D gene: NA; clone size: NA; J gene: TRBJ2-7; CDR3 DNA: TGTGCCAGCAGCCAAGATTCTGCTGGGAGGCAAAGGGAGTACTTC; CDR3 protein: CASSQDSAGRQREYF
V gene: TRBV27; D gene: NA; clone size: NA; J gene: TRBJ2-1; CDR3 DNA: TGTGCCAGCATAAGCGCCTACTACAATGAGCAGTTCTTC; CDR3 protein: CASISAYYNEQFF
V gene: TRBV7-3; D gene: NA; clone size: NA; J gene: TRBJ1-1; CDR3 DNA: TGTGCCAGCCGGCAGGAATGGAACACTGAAGCTTTCTTT; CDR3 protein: CASRQEWNTEAFF
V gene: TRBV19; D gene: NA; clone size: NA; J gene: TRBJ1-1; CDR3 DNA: TGTGCCAGTAGGCGGGAGTCAATGAACACTGAAGCTTTCTTT; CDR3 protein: CASRRESMNTEAFF
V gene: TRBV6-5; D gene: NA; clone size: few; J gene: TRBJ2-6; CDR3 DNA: TGTGCCACTAGAGATTCCTCTGGGGCCAACGTCCTGACTTTC; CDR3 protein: CATRDSSGANVLTF
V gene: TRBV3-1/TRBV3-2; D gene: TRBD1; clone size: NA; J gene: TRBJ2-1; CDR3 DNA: TGTGCCAGCAGCCAACCGGGACAGCGCACCTACAATGAGCAGTTCTTC; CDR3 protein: CASSQPGQRTYNEQFF
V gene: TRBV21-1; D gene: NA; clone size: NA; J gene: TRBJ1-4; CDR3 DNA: TGTGCCAGCAGTCTGAGACAGGGGAATGAAAAACTGTTTTTT; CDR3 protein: CASSLRQGNEKLFF
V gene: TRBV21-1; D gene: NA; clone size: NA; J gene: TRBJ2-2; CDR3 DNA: TGTGCCAGCAGCAAAGTAAATGATAGGCGGTGTTACACCGGGGAGCTGTTTTTT; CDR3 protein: CASSKVNDRRCYTGELFF
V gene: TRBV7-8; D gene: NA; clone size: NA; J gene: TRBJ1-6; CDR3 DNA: TGTGCCAGCAGCCCGATGGGCCGCTCCTATAATTCACCCCTCCACTTT; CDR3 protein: CASSPMGRSYNSPLHF
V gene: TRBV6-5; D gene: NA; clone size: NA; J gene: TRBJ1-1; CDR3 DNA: TGTGCCAGCAGGAACGGGGACTGGGGCACTGAAGCTTTCTTT; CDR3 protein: CASRNGDWGTEAFF
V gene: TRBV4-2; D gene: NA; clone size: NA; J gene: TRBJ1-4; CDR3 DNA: TGTGCCAGCAGCCAAGTCCTTGTGCGCACTAATGAAAAACTGTTTTTT; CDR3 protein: CASSQVLVRTNEKLFF
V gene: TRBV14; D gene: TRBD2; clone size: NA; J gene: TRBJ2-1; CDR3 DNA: TGTGCCAGCAGCCGTCCAGCCATAGGACTAAGCGGGAGCACTAACAATGAGCAGTTCTTC; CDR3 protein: CASSRPAIGLSGSTNNEQFF
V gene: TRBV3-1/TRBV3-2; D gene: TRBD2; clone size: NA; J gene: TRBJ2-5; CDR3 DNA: TGTGCCAGCAGCCTATCCGGACTAGCGGGGGGGATAGAGACCCAGTACTTC; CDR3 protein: CASSLSGLAGGIETQYF
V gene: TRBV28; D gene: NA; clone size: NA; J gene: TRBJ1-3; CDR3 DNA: TGTGCCAGCAGTTTATACAGGGCCATCTCTGGAAACACCATATATTTT; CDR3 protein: CASSLYRAISGNTIYF
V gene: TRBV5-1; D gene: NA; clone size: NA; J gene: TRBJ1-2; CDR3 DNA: TGCGCCAGCAGCTTGGGTACAACTAACTATGGCTACACCTTC; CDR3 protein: CASSLGTTNYGYTF
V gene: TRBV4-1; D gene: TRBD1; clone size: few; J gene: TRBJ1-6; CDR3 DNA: TGCGCCAGCAGCCAATTCCCCCGAGTCTCGGGACAGCTCAATGTTGTAGGTTCACCCCTCCACTTT; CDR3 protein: CASSQFPRVSGQLNVVGSPLHF
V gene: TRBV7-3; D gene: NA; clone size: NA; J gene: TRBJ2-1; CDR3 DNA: TGTGCCCCCGAGGTGAATGAGCAGTTCTTC; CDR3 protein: CAPEVNEQFF
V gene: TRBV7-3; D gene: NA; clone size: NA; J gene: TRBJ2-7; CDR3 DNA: TGTGCCAGCAGCTCCGGTGGCGGGGGCCCTTACGAGCAGTACTTC; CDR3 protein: CASSSGGGGPYEQYF
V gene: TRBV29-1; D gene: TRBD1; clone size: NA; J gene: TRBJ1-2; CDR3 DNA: TGCAGCGCCGGGGACCCAATCGGACAGGGGGCAGGGTATGGCTACACCTTC; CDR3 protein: CSAGDPIGQGAGYGYTF
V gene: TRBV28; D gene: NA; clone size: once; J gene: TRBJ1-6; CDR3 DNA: TGTGCCACTCGACAGAATAATTCACCCCTCCACTTT; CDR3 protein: CATRQNNSPLHF
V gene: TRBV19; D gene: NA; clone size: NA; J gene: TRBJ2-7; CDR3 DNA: TGTGCCAGTAGTATGAGGGGACAACGAACGCCCACCTACGAGCAGTACTTC; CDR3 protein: CASSMRGQRTPTYEQYF
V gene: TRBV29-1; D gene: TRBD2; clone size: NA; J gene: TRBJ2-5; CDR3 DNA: TGCAGCGTTGAAGGGGGGAGCGGGGTCGCTCAAGAGACCCAGTACTTC; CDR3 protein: CSVEGGSGVAQETQYF
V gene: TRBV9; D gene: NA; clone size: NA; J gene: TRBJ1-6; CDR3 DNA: TGTGCCAGCAGCGCATTAGGCGGGGCAAGGAATTCACCCCTCCACTTT; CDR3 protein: CASSALGGARNSPLHF
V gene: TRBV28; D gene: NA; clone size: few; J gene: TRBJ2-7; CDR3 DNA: TGTGCCAGCAAGGAGCTACCTCGAGGGGAGCAGTACTTC; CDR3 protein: CASKELPRGEQYF
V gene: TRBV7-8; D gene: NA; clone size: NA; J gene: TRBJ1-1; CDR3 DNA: TGTGCCAGCAGCTTAAGAATCGGCACTGAAGCTTTCTTT; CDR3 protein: CASSLRIGTEAFF
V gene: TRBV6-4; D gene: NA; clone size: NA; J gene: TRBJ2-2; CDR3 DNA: TGTGCCAGCAGTGTGAGTTATGGCGGGGAGCTGTTTTTT; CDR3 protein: CASSVSYGGELFF
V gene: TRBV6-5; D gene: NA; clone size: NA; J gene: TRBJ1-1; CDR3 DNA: TGTGCCTCACGTGAGGGAGCTGAAGCTTTCTTT; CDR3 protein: CASREGAEAFF
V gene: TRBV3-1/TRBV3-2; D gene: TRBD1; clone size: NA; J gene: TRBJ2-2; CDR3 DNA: TGTGCCAGCGCCCCAGCGGACAGGGGGCTCACCGGGGAGCTGTTTTTT; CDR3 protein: CASAPADRGLTGELFF
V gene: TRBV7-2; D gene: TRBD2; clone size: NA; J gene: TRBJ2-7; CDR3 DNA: TGTGCCAGCAGCCCGAGCGGGGGTTTATACGAGCAGTACTTC; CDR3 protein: CASSPSGGLYEQYF
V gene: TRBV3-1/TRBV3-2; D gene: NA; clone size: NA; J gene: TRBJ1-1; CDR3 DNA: TGTGCCAGCAGCGCCAGTATGAACACTGAAGCTTTCTTT; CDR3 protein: CASSASMNTEAFF
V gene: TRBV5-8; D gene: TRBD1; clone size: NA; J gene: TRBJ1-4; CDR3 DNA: TGTGCCAGCAGCTTCGACAGGGACCGAGAAAAACTGTTTTTT; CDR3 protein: CASSFDRDREKLFF
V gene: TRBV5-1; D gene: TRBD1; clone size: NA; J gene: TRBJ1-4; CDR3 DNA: TGCGCCAGCAGCTATCGACAGGGTGATGAAAAACTGTTTTTT; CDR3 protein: CASSYRQGDEKLFF
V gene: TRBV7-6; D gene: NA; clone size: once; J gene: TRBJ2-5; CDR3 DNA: TGTGCCAGCAGCTTTGGGAGCGTGGGGGGGCTGGAGACCCAGTACTTC; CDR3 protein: CASSFGSVGGLETQYF
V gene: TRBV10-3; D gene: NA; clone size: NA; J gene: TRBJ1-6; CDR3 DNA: TGTGCCATCAGTCCTGACGGACCCGGGAGCACCCTGGGGTCACCCCTCCACTTT; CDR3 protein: CAISPDGPGSTLGSPLHF